Below are 30 T cell receptor beta chains sequenced from a single sample in a study of PD-1 blockade in classical Hodgkin lymphoma. No patient escaped relapse after autologous stem cell transplantation, and brentuximab vedotin exposure varied. Generated by immunoSEQ multiplex PCR, the TCRdb table keeps only in-frame clones and is missing some. The sample lists approximately 25,000 clones, 81% seen once, with around 20% in the top ten. Sequences were derived from peripheral blood mononuclear cells (PBMCs), sampled before the second cycle of nivolumab. These TCRs come from a human donor with classical Hodgkin lymphoma.

The chain carries TRBV10-3 and TRBJ1-3, with D unclear. The V and J ends lost 10 bases and 0 bases respectively, with 16 bases between them. Germline values: CDR1 ENHRY, CDR2 SYGVKD. The CDR3 contains 15 residues. The CDR3 loop is CATSSPEYSGNTIYF. Here the CDR3 DNA reads TGTGCCACCTCCAGTCCGGAGTACTCTGGAAACACCATATATTTT.

The J gene is TRBJ2-1, the V gene TRBV11-1, with 10 bases lining up with TRBD2. This CDR3 spans 17 amino acids. CDR1 and CDR2 (germline): SGHAT, FQDESV (reference sequence). The ends lost 0 bases at V and 4 bases at J; junction bases unmatched: 6. The CDR3, as DNA: TGTGCCAGCAGCTTAGCCAGCGGGAGGGCTCTATACAATGAGCAGTTCTTC. As protein: CASSLASGRALYNEQFF. Full variable domain (outside the CDR3, taken from reference TRBV11-1 and TRBJ2-1): EAEVAQSPRYKITEKSQAVAFWCDPISGHATLYWYRQILGQGPELLVQFQDESVVDDSQLPKDRFSAERLKGVDSTLKIQPAELGDSAMYLCASSLASGRALYNEQFFGPGTRLTVL.

This chain links TRBV5-1 with TRBJ2-7; possible D gene TRBD1, 5 bases. V dropped 6 bases and J dropped 6 bases, with 19 bases sitting between them. The germline V gene has CDR1 SGHRS and CDR2 YFSETQ. The CDR3 contains 14 residues. This CDR3 is CASTQTQGSGEQYF. The CDR3 bases are TGCGCCAGCACCCAAACCCAGGGAAGTGGCGAGCAGTACTTC.

This clone was counted once. This chain connects TRBV29-1 to TRBJ2-7; D call uncertain. Trimming removed 4 bases from V and 1 base from J, with 8 bases in between. The CDR3 sequence is 12 residues long. The germline gives CDR1 SQVTM, CDR2 ANQGSEA. CDR3 DNA sequence: TGCAGCGTTGCGGCAGCTTCCTACGAGCAGTACTTC. It codes for CSVAAASYEQYF.

This sequence joins TRBV19 and TRBJ2-2; D unclear. Trimming removed 3 bases at V and 1 base at J, with 6 bases between. The CDR3 length is 14 residues. Germline CDR1 and CDR2: LNHDA and SQIVND (reference sequence). The CDR3 DNA follows: TGTGCCAGTAGTATTCTCCAGAACACCGGGGAGCTGTTTTTT. This codes for CASSILQNTGELFF.

The chain uses TRBV27 and TRBJ2-7; TRBD2 agrees at 7 bases. CDR3 length: 16 amino acids. Germline-derived CDR1 and CDR2 are MNHEY and SMNVEV (reference sequence). J lost 0 bases, V lost 2 bases, and 7 bases had no gene match. The CDR3 loop reads CASSLISGLSSYEQYF. DNA of the CDR3: TGTGCCAGCAGTTTAATTAGCGGGCTCAGCTCCTACGAGCAGTACTTC.

This clone turned up a few times. The rearrangement links TRBV5-1 to TRBJ1-4; weak D call: TRBD1 (6 bases). From germline, CDR1 is SGHRS and CDR2 YFSETQ. V lost 7 bases, J lost 6 bases, and 16 bases lay in between. There are 14 residues in the CDR3. The CDR3 here is CASGAGGFDEKLFF. DNA of the CDR3: TGCGCCAGCGGTGCGGGGGGCTTCGATGAAAAACTGTTTTTT.

This clone was recorded only once. The chain joins TRBV21-1 to TRBJ2-5; no DNA check was done on the table's D call, TRBD1. TRBV21-1 constitutes a pseudogene. The length of the CDR3 is 17 residues. CDR3 DNA sequence: TGTGCCAGCAGCAACGCCGGGACAGGGGAAGCGCAAGAGACCCAGTACTTC. The encoded protein is CASSNAGTGEAQETQYF.

This chain joins TRBV6-5 and TRBJ1-1; D call uncertain. CDR1 is MNHEY, CDR2 SVGAGI, per germline. The CDR3 is 14 residues long. Trimming took 5 bases from V and 1 from J, leaving 11 bases between them. Here the CDR3 DNA reads TGTGCCAGCAGTAAATCCGTCAAGAACACTGAAGCTTTCTTT. Translated: CASSKSVKNTEAFF.

This chain connects TRBV6-1 to TRBJ2-7, with D perhaps TRBD2 (5 bases). The V and J ends lost 7 bases and 5 bases respectively, with 18 bases between them. The germline V gene has CDR1 MNHNS and CDR2 SASEGT. The CDR3 spans 14 residues. DNA of the CDR3: TGTGCCAGCAAGAAACCATACCCGCGGGACGAGCAGTACTTC. This sequence encodes CASKKPYPRDEQYF.

The V and J genes are TRBV19 and TRBJ2-7; a weak D match, TRBD1 (6 bases). The germline V gene encodes CDR1 LNHDA and CDR2 SQIVND (reference sequence). Trimming took 10 bases from V and 3 from J, leaving 13 bases between them. This CDR3 region has 12 residues. CDR3 sequence: CATRDKGYEQYF. As DNA, the CDR3 is TGTGCCACCCGGGACAAAGGCTACGAGCAGTACTTC.

The chain employs TRBV5-8 and TRBJ2-6; D is unresolved. The germline gives CDR1 SGHTS, CDR2 YDEGEE. Deletions cut 2 bases from V and 0 bases from J, with 6 bases between. This CDR3 spans 15 amino acids. CDR3 bases: TGTGCCAGCAGCTTAGGGAACTCTGGGGCCAACGTCCTGACTTTC. It encodes CASSLGNSGANVLTF.

V and J are TRBV30 and TRBJ1-4, with TRBD1 as a possible D gene (6 bases). Between the trimmed V and J ends, which lost 4 bases and 10 bases, there was a span of 19 bases. The CDR3 runs to 14 residues. Germline CDR1 and CDR2: GTSNPN and SVGIG (reference sequence). In DNA form, the CDR3 reads TGTGCCTGGACCCTGGGGGCAGAAGAGGGAAAACTGTTTTTT. Residues: CAWTLGAEEGKLFF.

This clone has a single count. This chain links TRBV6-5 with TRBJ1-2, with D perhaps matching TRBD1 (5 bases). Trimming shortened V by 7 bases and J by 11 bases, and 23 bases separated the two germline ends. The germline gives CDR1 MNHEY, CDR2 SVGAGI. This CDR3 has 14 amino acids. The CDR3 spells CASTPSQGSGGYTF. CDR3 coding DNA: TGTGCCAGCACCCCATCCCAGGGTAGTGGGGGTTACACCTTC.

The chain employs TRBV19 and TRBJ2-5; D unresolved. The CDR3 totals 13 residues. V was trimmed by 5 bases and J by 1 base, leaving 8 bases between them. CDR1 is LNHDA and CDR2 is SQIVND in the germline V gene (reference sequence). The CDR3 DNA reads TGTGCCAGTAGTGGTGAATTCCAAGAGACCCAGTACTTC. Amino acid sequence: CASSGEFQETQYF.

The gene calls are TRBV6-5 and TRBJ2-2; 8 bases match TRBD2. The J segment lost 4 bases and the V segment lost 2 bases, leaving 6 bases of the junction unmatched. Germline CDR1 is MNHEY and CDR2 is SVGAGI. The CDR3 consists of 16 residues. CDR3 nucleotide sequence: TGTGCCAGCAGTTACGGGTCGGGAGGGTTCACCGGGGAGCTGTTTTTT. Translated: CASSYGSGGFTGELFF.

The gene calls are TRBV11-3 and TRBJ2-1; 14 bases align to TRBD2. In germline, CDR1 is SGHNT, CDR2 YENEEA. Losses at the gene ends were 5 bases for V and 0 bases for J; bases not matched to a gene: 9. CDR3 length equals 19 residues. CDR3 sequence reads: CASSQGLAGGFRSYNEQFF. CDR3 bases: TGTGCCAGCAGCCAAGGACTAGCGGGGGGCTTCCGCTCCTACAATGAGCAGTTCTTC.

The chain carries TRBV15 and TRBJ1-6; D is unclear. This CDR3 is 14 amino acids long. Looked up from germline, CDR1 is LNHNV and CDR2 is YYDKDF (reference sequence). Deletions cut 5 bases from V and 7 bases from J, with 12 bases between. This CDR3 is CATSPRGGNSPLHF. CDR3 sequence (DNA): TGTGCCACCAGCCCTCGGGGAGGAAATTCACCCCTCCACTTT.

This chain uses TRBV30 with TRBJ2-2; 8 bases line up with TRBD2. The germline V gene has CDR1 GTSNPN and CDR2 SVGIG (reference sequence). V was pared by 2 bases and J by 2 bases, with 7 bases of the junction left unmatched. The CDR3 loop spans 16 amino acids. CDR3 in DNA: TGTGCCTGGAGTCATGGGGCGGGGGGTAACACCGGGGAGCTGTTTTTT. Translation: CAWSHGAGGNTGELFF.

This clone was recorded a few times. The chain is built from TRBV27 and TRBJ2-7; D possibly corresponds to TRBD2 (6 bases). Trimming took 6 bases from V and 5 from J, leaving 20 bases between them. The CDR3 extends over 15 amino acids. The germline V gene encodes CDR1 MNHEY and CDR2 SMNVEV (reference sequence). The CDR3 nucleotides are TGTGCCAGCAGCTTTGAGCCGGGACTCCGCGACGAGCAGTACTTC. Its translation: CASSFEPGLRDEQYF.

By share, this clone counts as medium-sized. The chain joins TRBV7-9 to TRBJ2-1, with TRBD1 as a possible D gene (6 bases). The CDR3 extends over 14 amino acids. Germline V CDR1 and CDR2: SEHNR, FQNEAQ (reference sequence). V was shortened by 5 bases and J by 3 bases, with 11 bases between the two germline ends. For the CDR3, the DNA is TGTGCCAGCAGCCCAGTACAGGGCTACAATGAGCAGTTCTTC. This gives the protein CASSPVQGYNEQFF.

The chain employs TRBV9 and TRBJ1-1; a possible D gene is TRBD1 (5 bases). Looked up from germline, CDR1 is SGDLS and CDR2 is YYNGEE. Trimming removed 0 bases from V and 7 bases from J, with 10 bases in between. This CDR3 spans 13 amino acids. The CDR3 region is CASSVARGNEAFF. The CDR3 nucleotides are TGTGCCAGCAGCGTAGCTCGGGGCAATGAAGCTTTCTTT.

The chain is built from TRBV19 and TRBJ2-2, with D possibly called TRBD1 or TRBD2 (6 bases each). This CDR3 spans 18 amino acids. With 0 bases removed from V and 4 bases from J, the gap between germline ends came to 18 bases. The germline V gene encodes CDR1 LNHDA and CDR2 SQIVND (reference sequence). CDR3 residues: CASSIDTPTGAPTGELFF. The CDR3 bases are TGTGCCAGTAGTATAGATACCCCCACGGGGGCGCCCACCGGGGAGCTGTTTTTT.

The chain uses TRBV27 and TRBJ2-7; 7 positions match TRBD2. Trimming at V came to 8 bases and at J to 0 bases, leaving 7 bases not matched to a gene. Germline CDR1 is MNHEY and CDR2 is SMNVEV (reference sequence). The CDR3 contains 14 residues. This chain's CDR3 is CASGPGRSSYEQYF. Here the CDR3 DNA reads TGTGCCAGCGGCCCCGGGAGGAGCTCCTACGAGCAGTACTTC.

The chain uses TRBV2 and TRBJ2-7; 8 positions agree with TRBD1. The CDR3 runs 13 residues. V gave up 7 bases and J gave up 2 bases; unmatched junction bases: 4. Germline CDR1 reads SNHLY; CDR2 reads FYNNEI. The CDR3 sequence: CASTPGQAYEQYF. DNA for the CDR3: TGTGCCAGCACACCGGGACAGGCCTACGAGCAGTACTTC.

This clone occurred a few times. The chain is built from TRBV5-5 and TRBJ1-1; D is uncertain. The CDR3 has 16 residues. Trimming shortened V by 0 bases and J by 0 bases, and 12 bases separated the two germline ends. Germline lookup yields CDR1 SGHKS and CDR2 YYEKEE (reference sequence). The CDR3 nucleotides are TGTGCCAGCAGCTTGGTGCAAACGCTATTGAACACTGAAGCTTTCTTT. Encoded protein: CASSLVQTLLNTEAFF. The full variable domain, with the rest looked up from reference TRBV5-5 and TRBJ1-1, is DAGVTQSPTHLIKTRGQQVTLRCSPISGHKSVSWYQQVLGQGPQFIFQYYEKEERGRGNFPDRFSARQFPNYSSELNVNALLLGDSALYLCASSLVQTLLNTEAFFGQGTRLTVV.

This clone was picked up one time. The gene calls are TRBV10-3 and TRBJ2-3; a weak D match, TRBD1 (5 bases). CDR1 is ENHRY and CDR2 is SYGVKD in the germline V gene. Deletions cut 9 bases from V and 2 bases from J, with 9 bases between. This CDR3 is 12 amino acids long. Written as DNA, the CDR3 is TGTGCCATAGGGGCGAACACAGATACGCAGTATTTT. Translation: CAIGANTDTQYF.

The chain uses TRBV5-1 and TRBJ1-3; possibly TRBD1 for D (5 bases). This CDR3 contains 16 residues. V was pared by 3 bases and J by 1 base, with 14 bases between. Germline V CDR1 and CDR2: SGHRS, YFSETQ. The chain's CDR3 is CASSSGRQWSGNTIYF. CDR3 coding DNA: TGCGCCAGCAGCTCGGGCCGACAGTGGTCTGGAAACACCATATATTTT.

The chain's CDR3 is CASSEAGGSEQYF. The CDR3 coding sequence is TGTGCCAGCAGTGAGGCCGGGGGCAGCGAGCAGTACTTC. The J gene is TRBJ2-7, the V gene TRBV2, with D tentatively TRBD1 or TRBD2 (6 bases each). Trimming left V 3 bases short and J 6 bases short, with 12 bases between. This CDR3 contains 13 residues. Germline loops: CDR1 SNHLY, CDR2 FYNNEI.

CDR3 region: CATSSNPYRAGNEKLFF. The DNA of the CDR3 is TGTGCCACCAGCAGTAATCCCTACAGGGCCGGTAATGAAAAACTGTTTTTT. The genes are TRBV15 and TRBJ1-4; the D gene is possibly TRBD1 (6 bases). This CDR3 has 17 amino acids. Trimming shortened V by 3 bases and J by 4 bases, and 18 bases separated the two germline ends. Germline CDR1 and CDR2: LNHNV and YYDKDF (reference sequence). The full variable domain, in which reference TRBV15 and TRBJ1-4 provide the parts outside the CDR3, is DAMVIQNPRYQVTQFGKPVTLSCSQTLNHNVMYWYQQKSSQAPKLLFHYYDKDFNNEADTPDNFQSRRPNTSFCFLDIRSPGLGDTAMYLCATSSNPYRAGNEKLFFGSGTQLSVL.